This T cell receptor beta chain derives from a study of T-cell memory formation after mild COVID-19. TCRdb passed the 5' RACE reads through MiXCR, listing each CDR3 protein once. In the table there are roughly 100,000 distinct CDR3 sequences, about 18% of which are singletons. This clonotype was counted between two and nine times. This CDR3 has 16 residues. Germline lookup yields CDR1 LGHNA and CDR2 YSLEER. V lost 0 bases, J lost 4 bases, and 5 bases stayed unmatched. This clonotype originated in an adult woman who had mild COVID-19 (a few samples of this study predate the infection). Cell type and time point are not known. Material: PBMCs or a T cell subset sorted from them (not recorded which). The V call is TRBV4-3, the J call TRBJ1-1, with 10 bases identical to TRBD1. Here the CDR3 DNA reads TGCGCCAGCAGCCAAGACAAATGGGACAGGGGCACTGAAGCTTTCTTT. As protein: CASSQDKWDRGTEAFF.